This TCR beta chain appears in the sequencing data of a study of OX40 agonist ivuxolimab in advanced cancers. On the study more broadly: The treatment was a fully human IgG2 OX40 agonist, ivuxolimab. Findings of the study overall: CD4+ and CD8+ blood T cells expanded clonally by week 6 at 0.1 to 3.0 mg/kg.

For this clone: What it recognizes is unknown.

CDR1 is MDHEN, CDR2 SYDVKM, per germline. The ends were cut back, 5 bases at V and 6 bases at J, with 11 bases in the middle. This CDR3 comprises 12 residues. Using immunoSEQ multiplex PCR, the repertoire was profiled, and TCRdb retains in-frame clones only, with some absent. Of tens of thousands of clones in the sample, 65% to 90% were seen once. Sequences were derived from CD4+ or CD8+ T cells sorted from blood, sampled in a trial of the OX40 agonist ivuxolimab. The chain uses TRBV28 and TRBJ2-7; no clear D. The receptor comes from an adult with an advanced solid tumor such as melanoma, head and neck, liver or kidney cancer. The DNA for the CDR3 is TGTGCCAGCAGTCTGAGCCGAGGCGAGCAGTACTTC. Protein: CASSLSRGEQYF.